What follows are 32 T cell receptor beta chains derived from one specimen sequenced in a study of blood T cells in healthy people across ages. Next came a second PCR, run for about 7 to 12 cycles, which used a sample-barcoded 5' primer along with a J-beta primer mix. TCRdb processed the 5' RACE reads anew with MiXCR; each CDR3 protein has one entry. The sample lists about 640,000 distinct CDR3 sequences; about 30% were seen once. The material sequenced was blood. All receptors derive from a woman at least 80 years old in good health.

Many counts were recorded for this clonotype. The CDR3 DNA reads TGTGCCGCCCGGACTAGCGGGGGGTCCTACAATGAGCAGTTCTTC. As protein: CAARTSGGSYNEQFF. The rearrangement uses TRBV6-2 or TRBV6-3 and TRBJ2-1; 14 nucleotides line up with TRBD2. Germline values: CDR1 MNHEY, CDR2 SVGEGT. This CDR3 is 15 amino acids long. The J segment lost 1 base and the V segment lost 11 bases, leaving 4 bases of the junction unmatched.

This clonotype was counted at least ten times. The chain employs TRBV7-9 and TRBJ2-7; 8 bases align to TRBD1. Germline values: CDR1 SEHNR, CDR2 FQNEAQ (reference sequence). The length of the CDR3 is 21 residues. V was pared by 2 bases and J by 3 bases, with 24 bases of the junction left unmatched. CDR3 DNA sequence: TGTGCCAGCAGCTTATCAGGGGGCGGCGGGGTTGGGGGAGGCTCCTTCTACGAGCAGTACTTC. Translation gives CASSLSGGGGVGGGSFYEQYF.

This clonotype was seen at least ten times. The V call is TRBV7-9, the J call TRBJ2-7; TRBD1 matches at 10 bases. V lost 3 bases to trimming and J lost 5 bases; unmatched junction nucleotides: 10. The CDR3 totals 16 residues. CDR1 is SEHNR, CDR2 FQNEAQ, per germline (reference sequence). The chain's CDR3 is CASSLGMGQGTHEQYF. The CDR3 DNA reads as TGTGCCAGCAGCTTGGGGATGGGACAGGGGACCCACGAGCAGTACTTC. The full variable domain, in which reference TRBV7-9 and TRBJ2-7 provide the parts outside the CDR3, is DTGVSQNPRHKITKRGQNVTFRCDPISEHNRLYWYRQTLGQGPEFLTYFQNEAQLEKSRLLSDRFSAERPKGSFSTLEIQRTEQGDSAMYLCASSLGMGQGTHEQYFGPGTRLTVT.

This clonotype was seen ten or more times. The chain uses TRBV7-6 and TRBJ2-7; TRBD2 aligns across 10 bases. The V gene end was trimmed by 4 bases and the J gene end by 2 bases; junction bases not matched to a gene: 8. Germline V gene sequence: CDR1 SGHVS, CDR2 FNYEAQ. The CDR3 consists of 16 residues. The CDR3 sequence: CASSSAGSGGPYEQYF. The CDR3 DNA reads TGTGCCAGCAGCTCAGCGGGTAGCGGGGGGCCCTACGAGCAGTACTTC.

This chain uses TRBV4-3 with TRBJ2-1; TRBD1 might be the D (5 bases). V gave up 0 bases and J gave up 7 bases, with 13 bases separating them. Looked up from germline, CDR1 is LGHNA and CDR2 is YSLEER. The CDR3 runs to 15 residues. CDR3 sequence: CASSQDLTDLNEQFF. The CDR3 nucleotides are TGCGCCAGCAGCCAAGATTTGACAGATTTGAATGAGCAGTTCTTC.

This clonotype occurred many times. CDR3 in DNA: TGTGCCATCAGTGAGTCGGGGGAGCAGTACTTC. It translates to CAISESGEQYF. The chain uses TRBV10-3 and TRBJ2-7; D ambiguous. Looked up from germline, CDR1 is ENHRY and CDR2 is SYGVKD. CDR3 length: 11 residues. V was clipped by 0 bases and J by 7 bases, with 4 bases between them.

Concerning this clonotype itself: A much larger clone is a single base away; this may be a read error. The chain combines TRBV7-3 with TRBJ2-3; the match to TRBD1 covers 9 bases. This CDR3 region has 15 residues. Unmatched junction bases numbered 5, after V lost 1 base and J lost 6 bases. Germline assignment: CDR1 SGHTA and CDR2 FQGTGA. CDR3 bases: TGTGCCAGCAGCTTAAGTACAGGGGGCGACGATACGCAGTATTTT. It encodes CASSLSTGGDDTQYF.

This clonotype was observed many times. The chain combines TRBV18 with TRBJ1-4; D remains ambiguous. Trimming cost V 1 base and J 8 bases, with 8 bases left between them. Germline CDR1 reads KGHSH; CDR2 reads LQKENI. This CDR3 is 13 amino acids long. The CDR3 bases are TGTGCCAGCTCACCACGAAGCGGGGAAAAACTGTTTTTT. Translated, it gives CASSPRSGEKLFF.

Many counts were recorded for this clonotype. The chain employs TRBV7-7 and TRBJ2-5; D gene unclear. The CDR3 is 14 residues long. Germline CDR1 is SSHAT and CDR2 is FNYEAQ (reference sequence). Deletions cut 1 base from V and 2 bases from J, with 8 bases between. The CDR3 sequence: CASSLDRQQETQYF. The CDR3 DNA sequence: TGTGCCAGCAGCTTAGATAGGCAGCAAGAGACCCAGTACTTC.

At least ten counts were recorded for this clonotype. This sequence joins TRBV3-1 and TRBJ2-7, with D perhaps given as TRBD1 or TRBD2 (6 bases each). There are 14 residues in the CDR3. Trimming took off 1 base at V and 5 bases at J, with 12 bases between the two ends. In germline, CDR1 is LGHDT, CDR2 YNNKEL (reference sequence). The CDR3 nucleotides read TGTGCCAGCAGCCAAGGCCAGGGGAGGAACGAGCAGTACTTC. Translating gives CASSQGQGRNEQYF.

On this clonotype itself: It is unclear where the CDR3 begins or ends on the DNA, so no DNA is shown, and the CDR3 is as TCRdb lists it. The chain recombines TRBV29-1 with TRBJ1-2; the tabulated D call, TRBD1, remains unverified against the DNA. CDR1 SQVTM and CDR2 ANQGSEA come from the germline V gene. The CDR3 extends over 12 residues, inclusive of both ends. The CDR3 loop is CSGEGLNYGCTF.

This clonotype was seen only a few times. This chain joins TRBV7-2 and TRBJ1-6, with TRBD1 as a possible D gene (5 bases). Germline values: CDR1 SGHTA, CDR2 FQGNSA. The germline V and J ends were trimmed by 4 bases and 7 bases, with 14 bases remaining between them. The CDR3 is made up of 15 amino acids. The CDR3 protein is CASSSQEAVNSPLHF. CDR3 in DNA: TGTGCCAGCAGCTCACAGGAGGCGGTAAATTCACCCCTCCACTTT.

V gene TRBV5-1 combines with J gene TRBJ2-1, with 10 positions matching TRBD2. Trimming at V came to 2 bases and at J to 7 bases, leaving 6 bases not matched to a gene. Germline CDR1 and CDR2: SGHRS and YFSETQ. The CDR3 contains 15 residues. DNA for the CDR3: TGCGCCAGCAGCTTATCTAGCGGGAGTACGAATGAGCAGTTCTTC. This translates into CASSLSSGSTNEQFF.

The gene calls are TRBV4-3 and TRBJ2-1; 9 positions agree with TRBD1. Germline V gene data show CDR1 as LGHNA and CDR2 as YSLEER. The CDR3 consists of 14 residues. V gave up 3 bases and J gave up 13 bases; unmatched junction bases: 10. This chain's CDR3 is CASSQTGGPGTQFF. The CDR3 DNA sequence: TGCGCCAGCAGCCAGACAGGGGGTCCGGGGACCCAGTTCTTC.

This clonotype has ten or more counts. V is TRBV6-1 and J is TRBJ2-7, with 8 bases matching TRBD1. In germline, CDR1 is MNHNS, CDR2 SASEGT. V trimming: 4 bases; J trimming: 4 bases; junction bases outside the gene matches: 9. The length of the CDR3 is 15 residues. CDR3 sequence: CASSAPGTGVYEQYF. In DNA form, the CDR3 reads TGTGCCAGCAGTGCCCCCGGGACAGGTGTTTACGAGCAGTACTTC.

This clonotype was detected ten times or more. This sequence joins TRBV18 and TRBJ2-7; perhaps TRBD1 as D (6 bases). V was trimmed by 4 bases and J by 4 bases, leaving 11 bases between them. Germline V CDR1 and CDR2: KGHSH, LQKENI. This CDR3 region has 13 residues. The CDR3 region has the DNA TGTGCCAGCTCACAATCGACAGGATACGAGCAGTACTTC. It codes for CASSQSTGYEQYF. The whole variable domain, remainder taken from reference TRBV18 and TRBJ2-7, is NAGVMQNPRHLVRRRGQEARLRCSPMKGHSHVYWYRQLPEEGLKFMVYLQKENIIDESGMPKERFSAEFPKEGPSILRIQQVVRGDSAAYFCASSQSTGYEQYFGPGTRLTVT.

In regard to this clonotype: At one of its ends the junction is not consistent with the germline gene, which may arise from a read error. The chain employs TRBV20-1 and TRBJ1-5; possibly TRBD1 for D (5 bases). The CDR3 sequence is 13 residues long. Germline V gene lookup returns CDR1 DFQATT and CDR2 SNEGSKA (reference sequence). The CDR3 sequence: CGARKGSNQPQHF. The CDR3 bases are TGCGGTGCAAGGAAGGGGAGCAATCAGCCCCAGCATTTT.

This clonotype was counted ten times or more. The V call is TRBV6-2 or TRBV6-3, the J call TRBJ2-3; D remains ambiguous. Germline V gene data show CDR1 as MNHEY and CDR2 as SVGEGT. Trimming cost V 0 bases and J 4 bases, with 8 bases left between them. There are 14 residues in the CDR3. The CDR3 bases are TGTGCCAGCAGTTACTCGACTCGGGCAGATACGCAGTATTTT. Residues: CASSYSTRADTQYF.

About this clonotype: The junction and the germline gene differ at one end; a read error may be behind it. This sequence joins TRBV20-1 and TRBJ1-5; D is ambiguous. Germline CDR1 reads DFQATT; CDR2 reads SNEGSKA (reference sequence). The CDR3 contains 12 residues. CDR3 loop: CGASNSHQPQHF. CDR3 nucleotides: TGCGGTGCTAGTAACAGCCATCAGCCCCAGCATTTT.

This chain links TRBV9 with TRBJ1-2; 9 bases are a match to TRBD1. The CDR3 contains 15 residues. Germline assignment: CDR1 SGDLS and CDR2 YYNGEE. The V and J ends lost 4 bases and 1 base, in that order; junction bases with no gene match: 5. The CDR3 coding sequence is TGTGCCAGCAGCCGGGGACAGGGAAGTAACTATGGCTACACCTTC. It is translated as CASSRGQGSNYGYTF.

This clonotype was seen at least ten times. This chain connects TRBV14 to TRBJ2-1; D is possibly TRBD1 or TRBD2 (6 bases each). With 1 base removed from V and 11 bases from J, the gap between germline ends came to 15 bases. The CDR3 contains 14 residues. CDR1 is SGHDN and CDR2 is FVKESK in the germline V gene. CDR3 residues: CASSQAGASTQQFF. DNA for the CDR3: TGTGCCAGCAGCCAAGCGGGGGCCTCCACTCAGCAGTTCTTC.

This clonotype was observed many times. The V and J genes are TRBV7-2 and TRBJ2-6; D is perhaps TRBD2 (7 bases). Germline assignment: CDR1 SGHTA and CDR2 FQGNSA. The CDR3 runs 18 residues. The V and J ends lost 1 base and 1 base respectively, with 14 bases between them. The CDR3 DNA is TGTGCCAGCAGCTTAGGCGGGGGCGGCCTATCTGGGGCCAACGTCCTGACTTTC. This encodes CASSLGGGGLSGANVLTF.

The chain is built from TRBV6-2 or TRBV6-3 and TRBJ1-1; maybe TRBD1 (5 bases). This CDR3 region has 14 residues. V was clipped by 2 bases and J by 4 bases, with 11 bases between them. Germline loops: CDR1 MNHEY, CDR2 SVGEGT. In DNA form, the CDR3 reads TGTGCCAGCAGTTACAGGGGTCGGGGCACTGAAGCTTTCTTT. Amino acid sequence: CASSYRGRGTEAFF.

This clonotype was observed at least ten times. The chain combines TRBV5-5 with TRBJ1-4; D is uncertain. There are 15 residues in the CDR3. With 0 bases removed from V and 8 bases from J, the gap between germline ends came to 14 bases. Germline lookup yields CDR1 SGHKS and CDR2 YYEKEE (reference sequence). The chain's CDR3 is CASSLGLRALEKLFF. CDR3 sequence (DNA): TGTGCCAGCAGCTTGGGGCTTCGCGCTTTAGAAAAACTGTTTTTT.

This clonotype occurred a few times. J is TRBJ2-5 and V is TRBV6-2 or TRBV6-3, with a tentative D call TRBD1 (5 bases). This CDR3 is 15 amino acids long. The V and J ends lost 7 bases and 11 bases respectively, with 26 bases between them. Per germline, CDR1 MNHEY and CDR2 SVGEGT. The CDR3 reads CASKTEGVRFDEQYF. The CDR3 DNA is TGTGCCAGCAAGACGGAAGGGGTTAGGTTCGATGAGCAGTACTTC.

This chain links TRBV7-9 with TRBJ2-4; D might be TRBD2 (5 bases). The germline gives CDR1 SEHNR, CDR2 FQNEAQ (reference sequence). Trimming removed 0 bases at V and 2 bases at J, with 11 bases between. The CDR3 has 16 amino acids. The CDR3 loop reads CASSLARASPKNIQYF. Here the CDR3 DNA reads TGTGCCAGCAGCTTAGCGAGGGCCAGCCCCAAAAACATTCAGTACTTC.

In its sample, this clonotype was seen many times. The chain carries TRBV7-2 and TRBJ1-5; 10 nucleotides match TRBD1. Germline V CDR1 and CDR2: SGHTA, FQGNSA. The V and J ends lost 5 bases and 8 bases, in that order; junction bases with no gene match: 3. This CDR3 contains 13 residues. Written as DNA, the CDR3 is TGTGCCAGCAGCGACAGGGGGCGCAAGCCCCAGCATTTT. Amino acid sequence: CASSDRGRKPQHF. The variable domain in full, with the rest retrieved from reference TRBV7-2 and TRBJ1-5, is GAGVSQSPSNKVTEKGKDVELRCDPISGHTALYWYRQSLGQGLEFLIYFQGNSAPDKSGLPSDRFSAERTGGSVSTLTIQRTQQEDSAVYLCASSDRGRKPQHFGDGTRLSIL.

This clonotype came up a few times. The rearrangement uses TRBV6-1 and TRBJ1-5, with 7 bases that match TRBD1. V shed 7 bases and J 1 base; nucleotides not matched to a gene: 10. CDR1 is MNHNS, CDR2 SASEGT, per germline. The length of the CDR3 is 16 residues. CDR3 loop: CASTLRQGGSNQPQHF. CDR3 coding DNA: TGTGCCAGCACCTTACGACAGGGAGGGAGCAATCAGCCCCAGCATTTT.

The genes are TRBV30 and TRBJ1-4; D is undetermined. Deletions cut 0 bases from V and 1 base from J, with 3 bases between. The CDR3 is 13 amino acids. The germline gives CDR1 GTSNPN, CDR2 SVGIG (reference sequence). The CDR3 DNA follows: TGTGCCTGGAGTGTGGGAACTAATGAAAAACTGTTTTTT. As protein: CAWSVGTNEKLFF.

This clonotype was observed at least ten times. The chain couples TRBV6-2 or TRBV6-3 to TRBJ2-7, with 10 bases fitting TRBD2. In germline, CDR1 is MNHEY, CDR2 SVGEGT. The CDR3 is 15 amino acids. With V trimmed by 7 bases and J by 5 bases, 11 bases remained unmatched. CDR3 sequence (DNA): TGTGCCAGCACCAGCGGGGGGGGCGACAGGAACGAGCAGTACTTC. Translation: CASTSGGGDRNEQYF.

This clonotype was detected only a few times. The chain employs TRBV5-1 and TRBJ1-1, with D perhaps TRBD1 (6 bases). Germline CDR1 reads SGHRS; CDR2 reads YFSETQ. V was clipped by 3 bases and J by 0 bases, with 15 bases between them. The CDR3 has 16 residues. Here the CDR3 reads CASSSGRGAVNTEAFF. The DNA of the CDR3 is TGCGCCAGCAGCTCTGGAAGGGGGGCGGTGAACACTGAAGCTTTCTTT.

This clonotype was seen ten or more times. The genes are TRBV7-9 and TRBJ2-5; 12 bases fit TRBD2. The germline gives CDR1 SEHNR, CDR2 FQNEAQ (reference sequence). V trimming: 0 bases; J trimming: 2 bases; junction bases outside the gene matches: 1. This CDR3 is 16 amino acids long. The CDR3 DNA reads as TGTGCCAGCAGCTTAGCCACTAGCGGGAGGCAAGAGACCCAGTACTTC. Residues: CASSLATSGRQETQYF.